Included here is one T cell receptor beta chain sequence, with context. Trimming cost V 1 base and J 6 bases, with 9 bases left between them. Germline loops: CDR1 LGHDT, CDR2 YNNKEL (reference sequence). The CDR3 spans 13 residues. The assay was immunoSEQ multiplex PCR, and TCRdb's table has in-frame clones only and misses some. Seen here are about 270,000 clones, around 92% observed once, and the top ten hold 0.5% to 0.7%. This specimen belongs to a study of T cell responses to AZD1222 COVID-19 vaccine. The chain combines TRBV3-1 (or the pseudogene TRBV3-2) with TRBJ1-1, with no clear D. The specimen comprised peripheral blood, sampled 28 days after the second AZD1222 dose. The TCR was taken from an adult who received the AZD1222 COVID-19 vaccine. In nucleotides, the CDR3 is TGTGCCAGCAGCCAAGGTCTGGGTTCTGAAGCTTTCTTT. Its protein product is CASSQGLGSEAFF.